This TCR beta chain was observed in a study of CD8 T cells in Susac syndrome. Turning to the study itself: Patients with Susac syndrome were therapy-naive, treated with corticosteroids, or treated with intravenous immunoglobulin alone when blood was collected.

Patients with Susac syndrome fulfilled recently defined diagnostic criteria for definite or probable disease. It was with random hexamers that roughly 0.45 to 1 ug RNA was reverse transcribed. Using its own MiXCR run on the immunoSEQ multiplex PCR reads, TCRdb lists one record per CDR3 protein. The repertoire holds about 180,000 distinct CDR3 sequences, with about 94% as singletons. This TCR was recovered from a human donor with Susac syndrome. The sample taken for sequencing was CD4+ T cells from PBMCs.

The CDR3 DNA sequence: TGCAGCGTTATACAGGGCGGAGAAAAACTGTTTTTT. Protein: CSVIQGGEKLFF. The chain has TRBV29-1 and TRBJ1-4; maybe TRBD1 (6 bases). Trimming removed 5 bases at V and 8 bases at J, with 12 bases between. The CDR3 contains 12 residues. From germline, CDR1 is SQVTM and CDR2 ANQGSEA. The full variable domain, rest sourced from reference TRBV29-1 and TRBJ1-4, is SAVISQKPSRDICQRGTSLTIQCQVDSQVTMMFWYRQQPGQSLTLIATANQGSEATYESGFVIDKFPISRPNLTFSTLTVSNMSPEDSSIYLCSVIQGGEKLFFGSGTQLSVL.